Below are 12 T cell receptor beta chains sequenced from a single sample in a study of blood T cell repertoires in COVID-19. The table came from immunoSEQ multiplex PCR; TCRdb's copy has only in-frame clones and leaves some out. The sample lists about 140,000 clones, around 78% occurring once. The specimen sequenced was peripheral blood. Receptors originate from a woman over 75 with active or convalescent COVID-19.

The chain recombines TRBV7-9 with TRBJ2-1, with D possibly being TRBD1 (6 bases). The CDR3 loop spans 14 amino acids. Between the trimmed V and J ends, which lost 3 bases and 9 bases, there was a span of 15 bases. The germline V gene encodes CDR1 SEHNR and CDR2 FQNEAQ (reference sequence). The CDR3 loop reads CASSFLTGLGEQFF. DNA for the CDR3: TGTGCCAGCAGCTTCCTTACAGGGTTGGGTGAGCAGTTCTTC.

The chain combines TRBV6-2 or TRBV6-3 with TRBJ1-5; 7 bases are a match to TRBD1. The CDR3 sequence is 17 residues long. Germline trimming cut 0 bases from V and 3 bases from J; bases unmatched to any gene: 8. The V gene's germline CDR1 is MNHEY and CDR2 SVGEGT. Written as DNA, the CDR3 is TGTGCCAGCAGTTACTCGATGGCAGGGGGAGACAATCAGCCCCAGCATTTT. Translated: CASSYSMAGGDNQPQHF.

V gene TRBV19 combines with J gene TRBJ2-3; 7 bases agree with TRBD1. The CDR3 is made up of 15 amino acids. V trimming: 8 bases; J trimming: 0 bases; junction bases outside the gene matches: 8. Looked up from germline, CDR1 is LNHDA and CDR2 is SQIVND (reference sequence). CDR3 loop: CASRKTGSSTDTQYF. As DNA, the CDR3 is TGTGCCAGTCGCAAGACAGGGTCTAGCACAGATACGCAGTATTTT.

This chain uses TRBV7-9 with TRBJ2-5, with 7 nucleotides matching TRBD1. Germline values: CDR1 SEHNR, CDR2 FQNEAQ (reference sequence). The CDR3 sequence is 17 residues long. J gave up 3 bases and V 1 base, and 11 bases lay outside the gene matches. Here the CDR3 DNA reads TGTGCCAGCAGCTTAGATAGGGACAGTAGGTGGAAAGAGACCCAGTACTTC. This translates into CASSLDRDSRWKETQYF.

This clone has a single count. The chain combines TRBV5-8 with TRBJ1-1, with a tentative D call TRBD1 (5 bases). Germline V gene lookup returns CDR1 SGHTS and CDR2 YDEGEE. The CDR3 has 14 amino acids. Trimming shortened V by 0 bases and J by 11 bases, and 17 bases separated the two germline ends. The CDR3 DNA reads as TGTGCCAGCAGCTTGGGCAGGGCAAACTCAAGGGCTTTCTTT. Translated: CASSLGRANSRAFF.

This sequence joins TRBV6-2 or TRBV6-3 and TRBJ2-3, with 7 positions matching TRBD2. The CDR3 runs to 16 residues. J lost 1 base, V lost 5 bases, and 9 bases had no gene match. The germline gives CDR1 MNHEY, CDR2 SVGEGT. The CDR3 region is CASSHLGSGGTDTQYF. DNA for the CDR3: TGTGCCAGCAGTCACCTAGGGAGCGGGGGCACAGATACGCAGTATTTT.

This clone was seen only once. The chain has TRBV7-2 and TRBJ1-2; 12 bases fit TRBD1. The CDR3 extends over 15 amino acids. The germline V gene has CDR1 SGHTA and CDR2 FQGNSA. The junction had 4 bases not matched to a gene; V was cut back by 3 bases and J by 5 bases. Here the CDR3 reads CASSLGQGAPYGYTF. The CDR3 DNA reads TGTGCCAGCAGCTTGGGACAGGGGGCTCCTTATGGCTACACCTTC.

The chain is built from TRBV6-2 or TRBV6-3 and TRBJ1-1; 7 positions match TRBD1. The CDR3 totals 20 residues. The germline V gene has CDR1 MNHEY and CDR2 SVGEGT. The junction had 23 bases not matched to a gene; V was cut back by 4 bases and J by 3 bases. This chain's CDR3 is CASSFKNGEPGQTFYTEAFF. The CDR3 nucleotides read TGTGCCAGCAGTTTCAAAAATGGGGAACCGGGACAGACGTTTTACACTGAAGCTTTCTTT.

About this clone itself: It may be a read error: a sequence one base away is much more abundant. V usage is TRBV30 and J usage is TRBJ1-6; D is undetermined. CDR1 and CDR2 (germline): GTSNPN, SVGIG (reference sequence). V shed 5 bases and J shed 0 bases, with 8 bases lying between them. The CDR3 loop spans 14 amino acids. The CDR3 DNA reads TGTGCCTGGCGTAGGAGCTCCTATAATTCACCCCTCCACTTT. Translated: CAWRRSSYNSPLHF.

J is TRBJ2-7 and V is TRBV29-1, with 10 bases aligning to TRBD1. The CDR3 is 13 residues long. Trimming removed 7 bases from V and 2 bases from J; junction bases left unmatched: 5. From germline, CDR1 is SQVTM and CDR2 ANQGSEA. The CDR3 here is CSGTGTGAYEQYF. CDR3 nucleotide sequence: TGCAGCGGCACCGGGACAGGGGCCTACGAGCAGTACTTC.

The CDR3, as DNA: TGCAGCGGTAGACAGGGCGATGAAAAACTGTTTTTT. This encodes CSGRQGDEKLFF. This chain connects TRBV29-1 to TRBJ1-4; 7 bases match TRBD1. This CDR3 is built from 12 residues. Germline values: CDR1 SQVTM, CDR2 ANQGSEA. Losses at the gene ends were 7 bases for V and 6 bases for J; bases not matched to a gene: 5. Full variable domain (remainder filled in from reference TRBV29-1 and TRBJ1-4): SAVISQKPSRDICQRGTSLTIQCQVDSQVTMMFWYRQQPGQSLTLIATANQGSEATYESGFVIDKFPISRPNLTFSTLTVSNMSPEDSSIYLCSGRQGDEKLFFGSGTQLSVL.

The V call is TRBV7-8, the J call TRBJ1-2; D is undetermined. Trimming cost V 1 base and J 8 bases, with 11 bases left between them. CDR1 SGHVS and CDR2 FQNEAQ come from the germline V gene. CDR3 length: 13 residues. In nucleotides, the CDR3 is TGTGCCAGCAGCTTAGGTTCCGCGAGGGGCTACACCTTC. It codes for CASSLGSARGYTF.